This TCR beta chain originates from a study of blood T cell repertoires in COVID-19. In the study overall: Both acute and convalescent COVID-19 samples were obtained from the United States, Italy and Spain. The cDNA or gDNA used as material had been derived from T cells, B-cell-depleted T cells, or PBMCs.

Original processing methods: How many nucleated cells were present was estimated from reference gene primer amplification. Generated by immunoSEQ multiplex PCR, the TCRdb table keeps only in-frame clones and is missing some. That table supplies the V and J calls and clone size; D and trimming were determined from the DNA. This sample has over 200,000 clones; around 88% occur once, and the top ten carry roughly 5%. Points on this clone: The sample has other DNA sequences that encode this CDR3 too.

Germline CDR1 is LGHDT and CDR2 is YNNKEL (reference sequence). This CDR3 spans 13 amino acids. Deletions cut 1 base from V and 3 bases from J, with 6 bases between. Sequencing was performed on peripheral blood. This TCR came from an elderly man with acute or convalescent COVID-19. V and J are TRBV3-1 (or the pseudogene TRBV3-2) and TRBJ2-5, with D unclear. CDR3 residues: CASSQGAKETQYF. The CDR3 DNA reads as TGTGCCAGCAGCCAAGGGGCGAAAGAGACCCAGTACTTC.